The 26 T cell receptor beta chains below all came from one sample that was sequenced in a study of blood T cells in healthy people across ages. Together with a sample-barcoded 5' primer, a J-beta primer mix was included in a second PCR lasting roughly 6 to 12 cycles. TCRdb redid the calling of the 5' RACE reads with MiXCR, one entry per CDR3 protein. The data show over 750,000 distinct CDR3 sequences, more than 20% seen once. This sample was shared with a second study, whose subject was T cells of mothers and their children.

The sample consisted of blood. Receptors originate from a boy under 18 in good health.

This clonotype was recorded once. The chain employs TRBV12-3 or TRBV12-4 and TRBJ2-3; 7 bases are shared with TRBD2. The V gene end was trimmed by 3 bases and the J gene end by 2 bases; junction bases not matched to a gene: 5. There are 15 residues in the CDR3. CDR3 DNA: TGTGCCAGCAGTTTGACGGGAGGACCCACAGATACGCAGTATTTT. Translated: CASSLTGGPTDTQYF.

This clonotype was detected a few times. The genes are TRBV20-1 and TRBJ2-1; TRBD2 agrees at 8 bases. Germline values: CDR1 DFQATT, CDR2 SNEGSKA (reference sequence). The CDR3 is made up of 19 amino acids. After removal of 3 bases from V and 2 bases from J, the junction contained 18 bases not matched to a gene. The CDR3 sequence: CSASNLAGPGQSTYNEQFF. The DNA of the CDR3 is TGCAGTGCTAGCAACCTAGCGGGCCCCGGGCAGTCTACCTACAATGAGCAGTTCTTC.

This clonotype was seen more than once but under ten times. The CDR3: CASSSDGRQGGNGELFF. The CDR3 nucleotides are TGTGCCAGCAGCTCCGACGGGCGACAGGGGGGTAACGGGGAGCTGTTTTTT. This sequence joins TRBV7-3 and TRBJ2-2; 9 bases are a match to TRBD1. The ends lost 4 bases at V and 7 bases at J; junction bases unmatched: 13. The CDR3 is 17 residues long. Germline CDR1 SGHTA, CDR2 FQGTGA.

The rearrangement links TRBV29-1 to TRBJ2-1; D gene uncertain. V was cut by 6 bases and J by 4 bases, with 7 bases left in between. The CDR3 spans 11 residues. Per the germline V gene, CDR1 is SQVTM and CDR2 is ANQGSEA. CDR3 amino acids: CSVHPYNEQFF. CDR3 nucleotide sequence: TGCAGCGTCCATCCGTACAATGAGCAGTTCTTC.

This clonotype was picked up a small number of times. V gene TRBV20-1 combines with J gene TRBJ2-1; 8 bases agree with TRBD2. J gave up 2 bases and V 5 bases, and 2 bases lay outside the gene matches. Germline lookup yields CDR1 DFQATT and CDR2 SNEGSKA (reference sequence). The CDR3 consists of 13 residues. CDR3: CSAEGLAYNEQFF. The CDR3 DNA sequence: TGCAGTGCTGAGGGACTAGCCTACAATGAGCAGTTCTTC.

This clonotype was detected ten times or more. CDR3 amino acids: CSAPGQKYEQFF. In nucleotides, the CDR3 is TGCAGTGCTCCTGGACAGAAGTATGAGCAGTTCTTC. This sequence joins TRBV20-1 and TRBJ2-1; possibly TRBD1 for D (6 bases). Trimming took 5 bases from V and 8 from J, leaving 13 bases between them. The length of the CDR3 is 12 residues. The germline CDR1 and CDR2 sequences are DFQATT and SNEGSKA (reference sequence).

This chain links TRBV10-3 with TRBJ1-4; D ambiguous. V lost 7 bases to trimming and J lost 4 bases, with 10 bases between them. The CDR3 consists of 13 residues. Germline CDR1 ENHRY, CDR2 SYGVKD. The CDR3 here is CAIKGIDNEKLFF. CDR3 sequence (DNA): TGTGCCATCAAAGGGATTGATAATGAAAAACTGTTTTTT.

This clonotype was seen a handful of times. The rearrangement joins TRBV7-6 to TRBJ2-7, with TRBD1 identical over 7 bases. Germline CDR1 and CDR2: SGHVS and FNYEAQ. The junction had 8 bases not matched to a gene; V was cut back by 1 base and J by 5 bases. The CDR3 consists of 15 residues. The DNA for the CDR3 is TGTGCCAGCAGCTTAGTCGGGACAGCCCTGAACGAGCAGTACTTC. This codes for CASSLVGTALNEQYF.

This clonotype has more than one count but fewer than ten. This chain links TRBV6-4 with TRBJ2-1, with D perhaps TRBD1 or TRBD2 (5 bases each). The length of the CDR3 is 15 residues. The germline CDR1 and CDR2 sequences are MRHNA and SNTAGT. V was trimmed by 6 bases and J by 4 bases, leaving 16 bases between them. CDR3 in DNA: TGTGCCAGCAGCTGGGACGCCTCCCCGTACAATGAGCAGTTCTTC. Its protein product is CASSWDASPYNEQFF.

This clonotype has a handful of counts. V gene TRBV28 combines with J gene TRBJ2-4; 11 bases are a match to TRBD2. CDR1 and CDR2 from the germline V gene are MDHEN and SYDVKM. The CDR3 is 16 amino acids. The trim removed 1 base at V and 7 bases at J, leaving 6 bases unmatched. The CDR3 bases are TGTGCCAGCAGTTTATCACTAGCGGGGGAATTGAACATTCAGTACTTC. It yields the protein CASSLSLAGELNIQYF.

This clonotype occurred a few times. A junction end diverges from the germline sequence, so it may reflect a read error. The chain couples TRBV20-1 to TRBJ2-5; D possibly corresponds to TRBD2 (6 bases). Germline-derived CDR1 and CDR2 are DFQATT and SNEGSKA (reference sequence). This CDR3 is built from 13 residues. This chain's CDR3 is CSAQVGGVETQCF. Written as DNA, the CDR3 is TGCAGTGCCCAGGTGGGGGGAGTGGAGACCCAGTGCTTC.

This chain connects TRBV2 to TRBJ2-7; D uncertain. CDR3 size: 13 residues. Per the germline V gene, CDR1 is SNHLY and CDR2 is FYNNEI. V lost 6 bases and J 2 bases, leaving 11 bases between the germline ends. CDR3 DNA: TGTGCCAGCAGGCACCAGCTACCCTACGAGCAGTACTTC. Translated: CASRHQLPYEQYF.

This chain connects TRBV7-8 to TRBJ2-1; perhaps TRBD2 as D (6 bases). The CDR3 is 11 residues long. V was trimmed by 5 bases and J by 10 bases, leaving 9 bases between them. Germline assignment: CDR1 SGHVS and CDR2 FQNEAQ. CDR3 bases: TGTGCCAGCAGCCGGGAGACAGAGCAGTTCTTC. This codes for CASSRETEQFF.

V and J are TRBV20-1 and TRBJ2-7, with 7 bases fitting TRBD1. This CDR3 comprises 14 residues. The germline V gene has CDR1 DFQATT and CDR2 SNEGSKA (reference sequence). The ends lost 5 bases at V and 4 bases at J; junction bases unmatched: 11. The CDR3 DNA is TGCAGTGCTCCAGAGACGGGACAGAATTACGAGCAGTACTTC. This sequence encodes CSAPETGQNYEQYF.

The chain employs TRBV29-1 and TRBJ2-5; 7 nucleotides line up with TRBD2. Germline loops: CDR1 SQVTM, CDR2 ANQGSEA. V dropped 7 bases and J dropped 4; count of bases not matched to a gene: 6. This CDR3 has 12 residues. The CDR3 spells CSGKGGGETQYF. CDR3 nucleotides: TGCAGCGGAAAGGGCGGGGGAGAGACCCAGTACTTC.

The genes are TRBV28 and TRBJ2-7, with 8 bases fitting TRBD1. CDR1 is MDHEN, CDR2 SYDVKM, per germline. This CDR3 has 15 residues. The junction had 8 bases not matched to a gene; V was cut back by 5 bases and J by 2 bases. CDR3 amino acids: CASSDRTGLTYEQYF. The CDR3, as DNA: TGTGCCAGCAGTGACAGGACAGGGTTAACCTACGAGCAGTACTTC.

This clonotype was seen more than once but under ten times. This rearrangement joins TRBV28 to TRBJ2-5; TRBD2 matches 11 bases. Judging by the DNA end, TRBJ2-1 fits better; the J call may be wrong. Germline-derived CDR1 and CDR2 are MDHEN and SYDVKM. The CDR3 covers 18 residues. CDR3 nucleotides: TGTGCCAGCAGTCCCGTGGGACTAGCGGAGGCGGGGTACAATGAGCAGTTCTTC. It encodes CASSPVGLAEAGYNEQFF.

The chain joins TRBV27 to TRBJ2-7; D is perhaps TRBD1 (6 bases). CDR3 size: 16 residues. Looked up from germline, CDR1 is MNHEY and CDR2 is SMNVEV (reference sequence). V lost 2 bases to trimming and J lost 2 bases, with 16 bases between them. The CDR3 sequence is CASSLNGRGRTYEQYF. The CDR3 bases are TGTGCCAGCAGTTTAAACGGCAGGGGAAGAACCTACGAGCAGTACTTC.

The chain couples TRBV5-1 to TRBJ2-5; the D call may be TRBD1 or TRBD2 (5 bases each). Gene TRBJ2-7 matches the end of the DNA better, so the J call may be wrong. Germline assignment: CDR1 SGHRS and CDR2 YFSETQ. CDR3 length: 13 residues. This chain's CDR3 is CASREGRGYEQYF. CDR3 nucleotides: TGCGCCAGCCGAGAGGGACGAGGCTACGAGCAGTACTTC.

CDR3 DNA: TGTGCCAGCAGCCCGGCGGGGATACCATTTGGCCCCCAGCATTTT. Translated, it gives CASSPAGIPFGPQHF. This sequence joins TRBV7-9 and TRBJ1-5; D remains ambiguous. CDR3 length: 15 residues. The ends were cut back, 5 bases at V and 10 bases at J, with 21 bases in the middle. Germline CDR1 SEHNR, CDR2 FQNEAQ (reference sequence).

This clonotype was counted a few times. The chain combines TRBV7-9 with TRBJ2-7; D may be TRBD1 (6 bases). This CDR3 region has 16 residues. V was trimmed by 6 bases and J by 4 bases, leaving 22 bases between them. The V gene's germline CDR1 is SEHNR and CDR2 FQNEAQ (reference sequence). Written as DNA, the CDR3 is TGTGCCAGCAGTTCCATACAGGGATCCCCCCCGTACGAGCAGTACTTC. Protein sequence: CASSSIQGSPPYEQYF.

The chain couples TRBV6-2 or TRBV6-3 to TRBJ2-3; 8 positions agree with TRBD2. The CDR3 sequence is 15 residues long. Losses at the gene ends were 5 bases for V and 0 bases for J; bases not matched to a gene: 4. The germline CDR1 and CDR2 sequences are MNHEY and SVGEGT. The CDR3 DNA is TGTGCCAGCAGTCGGGAGGGTACTAGCACAGATACGCAGTATTTT. Residues: CASSREGTSTDTQYF.

V gene TRBV7-2 combines with J gene TRBJ2-3; 7 positions match TRBD1. The CDR3 is 16 amino acids. CDR1 and CDR2 (germline): SGHTA, FQGNSA. Losses at the gene ends were 3 bases for V and 0 bases for J; bases not matched to a gene: 6. The CDR3 loop is CASSFGTASSTDTQYF. The CDR3 nucleotides read TGTGCCAGCAGCTTCGGGACAGCTTCTAGCACAGATACGCAGTATTTT.

This clonotype was observed once. A read error may produce the germline difference seen at one junction end. The chain combines TRBV6-1 with TRBJ2-5, with 9 bases lining up with TRBD2. Germline assignment: CDR1 MNHNS and CDR2 SASEGT. The CDR3 runs 15 residues. CDR3 sequence: CASSGLAGMQETQHF. CDR3 DNA: TGTGCCAGCAGTGGTCTAGCGGGGATGCAAGAGACCCAGCACTTC.

This chain uses TRBV7-2 with TRBJ2-3; 12 bases line up with TRBD2. V gave up 2 bases and J gave up 5 bases; unmatched junction bases: 8. The CDR3 spans 17 residues. The germline CDR1 and CDR2 sequences are SGHTA and FQGNSA. In nucleotides, the CDR3 is TGTGCCAGCAGCTTACTTCCTAGCGGGGGGGCCGGAGATACGCAGTATTTT. This codes for CASSLLPSGGAGDTQYF.

The V gene is TRBV20-1, the J gene TRBJ1-1; a weak D match, TRBD1 (5 bases). V was shortened by 8 bases and J by 0 bases, with 13 bases between the two germline ends. There are 13 residues in the CDR3. CDR1 and CDR2 from the germline V gene are DFQATT and SNEGSKA (reference sequence). CDR3 in DNA: TGCAGTAATGGAAGGGACTTGAACACTGAAGCTTTCTTT. It specifies CSNGRDLNTEAFF.